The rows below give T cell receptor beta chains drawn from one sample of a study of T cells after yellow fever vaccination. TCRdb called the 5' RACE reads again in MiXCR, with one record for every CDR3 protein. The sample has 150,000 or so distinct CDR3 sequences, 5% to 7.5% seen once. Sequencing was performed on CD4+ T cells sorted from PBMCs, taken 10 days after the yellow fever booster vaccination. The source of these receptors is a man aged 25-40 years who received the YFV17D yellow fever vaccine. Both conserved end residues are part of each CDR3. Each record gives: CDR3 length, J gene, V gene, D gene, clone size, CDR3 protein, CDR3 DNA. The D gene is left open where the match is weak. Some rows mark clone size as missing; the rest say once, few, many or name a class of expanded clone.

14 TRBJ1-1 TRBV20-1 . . CSAYPDRLNTEAFF TGCAGTGCCTACCCCGACAGATTGAACACTGAAGCTTTCTTT
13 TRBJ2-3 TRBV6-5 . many CASTSLGTDTQYF TGTGCCAGCACCTCACTGGGCACAGATACGCAGTATTTT
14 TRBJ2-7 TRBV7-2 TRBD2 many CASSLATSGIEQYF TGTGCCAGCAGCTTAGCTACTAGCGGGATTGAGCAGTACTTC
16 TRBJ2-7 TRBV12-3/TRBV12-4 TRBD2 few CASSSGGGLAIYEQYF TGTGCCAGCAGTTCGGGGGGGGGACTAGCGATATACGAGCAGTACTTC
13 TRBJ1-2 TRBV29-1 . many CSVYTGYNYGYTF TGCAGCGTTTACACAGGGTACAACTATGGCTACACCTTC
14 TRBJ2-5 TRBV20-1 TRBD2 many CSARVAGGLETQYF TGCAGTGCTAGGGTAGCGGGAGGGCTAGAGACCCAGTACTTC
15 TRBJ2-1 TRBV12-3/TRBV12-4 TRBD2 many CASSLGGSPDGEQFF TGTGCCAGCAGTTTGGGCGGGAGCCCTGATGGTGAGCAGTTCTTC
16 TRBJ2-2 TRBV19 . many CASSNAGRGKTGELFF TGTGCCAGTAGTAATGCGGGAAGGGGGAAAACCGGGGAGCTGTTTTTT
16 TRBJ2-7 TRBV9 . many CASSVAPAAHPYEQYF TGTGCCAGCAGCGTAGCCCCGGCGGCGCACCCCTACGAGCAGTACTTC
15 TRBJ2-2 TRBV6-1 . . CASKRPGDNTGELFF TGTGCCAGCAAGAGGCCAGGGGATAACACCGGGGAGCTGTTTTTT
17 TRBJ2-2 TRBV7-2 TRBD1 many CASSPITGTANTGELFF TGTGCCAGCAGCCCCATAACCGGGACAGCGAACACCGGGGAGCTGTTTTTT
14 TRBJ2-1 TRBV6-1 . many CASKKGGSYNEQFF TGTGCCAGCAAGAAAGGGGGCTCCTACAATGAGCAGTTCTTC
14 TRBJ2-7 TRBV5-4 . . CASSLGTLRAEQYF TGTGCCAGCAGCCTCGGGACCCTCCGGGCCGAGCAGTACTTC
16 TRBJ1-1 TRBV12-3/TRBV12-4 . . CGSSLGGAHGNTEAFF TGTGGCAGCAGTTTAGGGGGGGCGCATGGGAACACTGAAGCTTTCTTT
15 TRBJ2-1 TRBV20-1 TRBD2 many CSAGTPVAGYNEQFF TGCAGTGCTGGAACCCCCGTAGCGGGATACAATGAGCAGTTCTTC
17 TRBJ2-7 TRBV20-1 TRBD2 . CSAREPTSGTSSYEQYF TGCAGTGCTAGAGAGCCGACTAGCGGAACGAGCTCCTACGAGCAGTACTTC
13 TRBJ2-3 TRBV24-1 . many CATSDRLFITQYF TGTGCCACCAGTGACCGTCTTTTCATCACACAGTATTTT
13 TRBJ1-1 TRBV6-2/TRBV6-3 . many CASIEGGNTEAFF TGTGCCAGCATCGAAGGCGGGAACACTGAAGCTTTCTTT
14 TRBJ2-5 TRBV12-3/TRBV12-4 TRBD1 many CARREDRGPETQYF TGTGCCAGAAGGGAGGACAGGGGGCCTGAGACCCAGTACTTC
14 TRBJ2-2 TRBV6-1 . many CASTNEGPPRELFF TGTGCCAGCACCAACGAGGGGCCCCCCCGGGAGCTGTTTTTT